This TCR beta chain was captured by sequencing in a study of OX40 agonist ivuxolimab in advanced cancers. The wider study: Among those treated, three patients had partial responses, one with hepatocellular carcinoma and two with cutaneous melanoma.

This clone was observed a single time. The CDR3 sequence is 14 residues long. V dropped 1 base and J dropped 4 bases, with 7 bases sitting between them. Germline CDR1 reads LGHNA; CDR2 reads YNFKEQ. Only in-frame clones appear in the TCRdb table, and some are missing; sequencing was by immunoSEQ multiplex PCR. The repertoire holds fewer than 120,000 clones, with roughly nine tenths as singletons. The rearrangement uses TRBV4-2 and TRBJ1-4; the D is unclear. The sequence derives from an adult with an advanced solid tumor such as melanoma, head and neck, liver or kidney cancer. This material consisted of CD4+ or CD8+ T cells sorted from blood, taken in a trial of the OX40 agonist ivuxolimab. Written as DNA, the CDR3 is TGTGCCAGCAGCCAAGGCAGTGTTAATGAAAAACTGTTTTTT. Translation gives CASSQGSVNEKLFF.